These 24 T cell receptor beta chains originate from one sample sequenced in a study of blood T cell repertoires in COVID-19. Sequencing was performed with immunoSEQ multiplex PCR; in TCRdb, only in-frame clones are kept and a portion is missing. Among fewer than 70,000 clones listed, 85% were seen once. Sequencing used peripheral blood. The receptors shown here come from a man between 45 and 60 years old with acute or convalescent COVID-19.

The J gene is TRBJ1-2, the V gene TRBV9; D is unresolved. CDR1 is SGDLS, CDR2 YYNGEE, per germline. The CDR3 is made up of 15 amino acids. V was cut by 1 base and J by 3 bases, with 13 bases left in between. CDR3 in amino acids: CASSVKDGAYYGYTF. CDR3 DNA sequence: TGTGCCAGCAGCGTAAAAGACGGAGCCTACTATGGCTACACCTTC.

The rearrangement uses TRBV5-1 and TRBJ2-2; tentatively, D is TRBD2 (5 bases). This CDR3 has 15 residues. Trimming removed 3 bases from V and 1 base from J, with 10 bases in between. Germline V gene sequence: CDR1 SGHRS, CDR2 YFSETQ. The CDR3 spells CASSWTPGNTGELFF. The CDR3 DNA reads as TGCGCCAGCAGCTGGACTCCTGGGAACACCGGGGAGCTGTTTTTT.

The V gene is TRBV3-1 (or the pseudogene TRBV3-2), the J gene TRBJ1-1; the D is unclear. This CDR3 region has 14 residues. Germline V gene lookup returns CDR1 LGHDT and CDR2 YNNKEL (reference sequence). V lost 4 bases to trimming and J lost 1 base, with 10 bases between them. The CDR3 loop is CASSPAQRNTEAFF. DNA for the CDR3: TGTGCCAGCAGCCCTGCACAGAGGAACACTGAAGCTTTCTTT.

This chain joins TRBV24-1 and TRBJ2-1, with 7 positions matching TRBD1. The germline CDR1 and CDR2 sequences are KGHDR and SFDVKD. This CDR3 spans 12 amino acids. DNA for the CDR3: TGTGCGACCGGGACAGTTTACAATGAGCAGTTCTTC. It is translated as CATGTVYNEQFF.

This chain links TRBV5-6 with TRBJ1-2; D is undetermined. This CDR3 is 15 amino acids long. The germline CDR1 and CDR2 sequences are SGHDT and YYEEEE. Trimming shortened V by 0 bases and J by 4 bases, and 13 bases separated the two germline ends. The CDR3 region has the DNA TGTGCCAGCAGCTTGGACCGAGGGTCCTCCTATGGCTACACCTTC. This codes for CASSLDRGSSYGYTF.

The CDR3 bases are TGTGCCAGCAGCCGCGGGGGGGCCGTTGAGACCCAGTACTTC. As protein: CASSRGGAVETQYF. V is TRBV5-8 and J is TRBJ2-5, with 9 positions matching TRBD2. Germline CDR1 and CDR2: SGHTS and YDEGEE. Unmatched junction bases numbered 6, after V lost 4 bases and J lost 5 bases. There are 14 residues in the CDR3.

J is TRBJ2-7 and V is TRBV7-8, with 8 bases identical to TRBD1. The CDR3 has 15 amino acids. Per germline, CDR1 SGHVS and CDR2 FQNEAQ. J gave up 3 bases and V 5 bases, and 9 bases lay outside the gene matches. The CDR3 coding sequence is TGTGCCAGCAGCGTAGACAGGGGATTTTTCTACGAGCAGTACGTC. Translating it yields CASSVDRGFFYEQYV.

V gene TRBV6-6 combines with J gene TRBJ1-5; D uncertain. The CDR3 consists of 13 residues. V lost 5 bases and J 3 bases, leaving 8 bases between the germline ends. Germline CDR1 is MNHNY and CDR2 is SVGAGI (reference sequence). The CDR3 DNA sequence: TGTGCCAGCAGTCGAACAAACAATCAGCCCCAGCATTTT. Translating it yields CASSRTNNQPQHF.

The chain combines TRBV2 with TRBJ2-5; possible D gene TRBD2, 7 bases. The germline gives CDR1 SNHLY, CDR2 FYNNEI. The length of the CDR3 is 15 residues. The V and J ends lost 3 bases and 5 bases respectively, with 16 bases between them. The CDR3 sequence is CASSDPPGGTETQYF. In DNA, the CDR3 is TGTGCCAGCAGTGATCCTCCGGGGGGCACCGAGACCCAGTACTTC.

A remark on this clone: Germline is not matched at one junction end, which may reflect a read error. This CDR3 is CAWSSSGTSGGILNF. Written as DNA, the CDR3 is TGTGCCTGGAGTTCCTCCGGGACTAGCGGGGGTATCTTGAACTTC. The chain combines TRBV30 with TRBJ2-5; 14 bases align to TRBD2. The CDR3 totals 15 residues. CDR1 is GTSNPN and CDR2 is SVGIG in the germline V gene (reference sequence).

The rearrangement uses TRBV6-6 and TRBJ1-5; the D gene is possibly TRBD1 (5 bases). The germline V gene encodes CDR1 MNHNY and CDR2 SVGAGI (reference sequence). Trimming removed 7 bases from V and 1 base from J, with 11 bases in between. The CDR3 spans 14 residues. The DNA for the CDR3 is TGTGCCAGCACCCCGGGGGGAAGCAATCAGCCCCAGCATTTT. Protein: CASTPGGSNQPQHF.

CDR3 nucleotides: TGTGCCAGCAGCCACAGGGGGAGGGTTTCCTACAATGAGCAGTTCTTC. It translates to CASSHRGRVSYNEQFF. The chain links TRBV7-8 to TRBJ2-1; tentative D call: TRBD1 (8 bases). The germline V gene has CDR1 SGHVS and CDR2 FQNEAQ. The CDR3 covers 16 residues. Deletions cut 5 bases from V and 1 base from J, with 15 bases between. Full variable domain (rest looked up from reference TRBV7-8 and TRBJ2-1): GAGVSQSPRYKVAKRGQDVALRCDPISGHVSLFWYQQALGQGPEFLTYFQNEAQLDKSGLPSDRFFAERPEGSVSTLKIQRTQQEDSAVYLCASSHRGRVSYNEQFFGPGTRLTVL.

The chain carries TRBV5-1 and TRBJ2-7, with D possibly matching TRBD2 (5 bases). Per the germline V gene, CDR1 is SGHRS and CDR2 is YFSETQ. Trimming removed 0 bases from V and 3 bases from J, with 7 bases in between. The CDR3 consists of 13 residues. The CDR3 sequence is CASSLVGDYEQYF. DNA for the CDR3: TGCGCCAGCAGCTTGGTCGGGGACTACGAGCAGTACTTC. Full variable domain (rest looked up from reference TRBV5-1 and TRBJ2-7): KAGVTQTPRYLIKTRGQQVTLSCSPISGHRSVSWYQQTPGQGLQFLFEYFSETQRNKGNFPGRFSGRQFSNSRSEMNVSTLELGDSALYLCASSLVGDYEQYFGPGTRLTVT.

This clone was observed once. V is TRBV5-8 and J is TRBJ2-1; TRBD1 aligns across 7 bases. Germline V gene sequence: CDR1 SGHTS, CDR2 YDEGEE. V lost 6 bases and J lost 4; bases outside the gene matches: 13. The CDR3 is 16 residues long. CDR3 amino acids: CASIRRRDSTYNEQFF. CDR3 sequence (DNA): TGTGCCAGCATCCGCCGAAGGGACAGTACTTACAATGAGCAGTTCTTC.

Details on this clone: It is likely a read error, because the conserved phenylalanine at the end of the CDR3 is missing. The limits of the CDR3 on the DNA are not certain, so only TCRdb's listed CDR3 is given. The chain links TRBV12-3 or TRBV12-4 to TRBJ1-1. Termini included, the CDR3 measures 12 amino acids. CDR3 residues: CASSLYLGGAGV.

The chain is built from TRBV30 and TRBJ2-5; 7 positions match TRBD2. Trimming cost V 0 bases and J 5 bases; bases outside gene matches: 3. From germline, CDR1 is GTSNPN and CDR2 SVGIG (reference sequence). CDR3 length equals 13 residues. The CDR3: CAWSVTSLETQYF. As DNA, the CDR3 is TGTGCCTGGAGTGTGACTAGCTTGGAGACCCAGTACTTC.

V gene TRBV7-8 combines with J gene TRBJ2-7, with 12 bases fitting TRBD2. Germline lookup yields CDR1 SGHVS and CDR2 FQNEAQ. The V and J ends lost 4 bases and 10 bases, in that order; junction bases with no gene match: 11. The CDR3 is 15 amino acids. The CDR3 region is CASSSDGLAGSRQYV. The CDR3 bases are TGTGCCAGCAGCTCCGACGGACTAGCGGGGTCACGTCAGTACGTC.

Here the CDR3 DNA reads TGCGCCAGCAGCATTCGGGGGGGCCTCACAGATACGCAGTATTTT. It specifies CASSIRGGLTDTQYF. The chain has TRBV5-1 and TRBJ2-3, with 8 bases aligning to TRBD2. CDR3 length: 15 amino acids. V lost 4 bases to trimming and J lost 2 bases; unmatched junction nucleotides: 6. Germline CDR1 SGHRS, CDR2 YFSETQ.

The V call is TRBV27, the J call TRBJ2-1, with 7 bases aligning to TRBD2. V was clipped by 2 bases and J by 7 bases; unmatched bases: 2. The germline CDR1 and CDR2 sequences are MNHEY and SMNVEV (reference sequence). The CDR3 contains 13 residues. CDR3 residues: CASSLEGGNEQFF. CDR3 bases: TGTGCCAGCAGTTTAGAGGGAGGGAATGAGCAGTTCTTC.

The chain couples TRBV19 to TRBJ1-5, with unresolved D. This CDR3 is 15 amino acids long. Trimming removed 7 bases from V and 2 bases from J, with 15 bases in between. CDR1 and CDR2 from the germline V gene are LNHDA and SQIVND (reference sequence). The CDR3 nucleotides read TGTGCCAGTAAGGGCCGGGCCGGGGGCAATCAGCCCCAGCATTTT. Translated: CASKGRAGGNQPQHF.

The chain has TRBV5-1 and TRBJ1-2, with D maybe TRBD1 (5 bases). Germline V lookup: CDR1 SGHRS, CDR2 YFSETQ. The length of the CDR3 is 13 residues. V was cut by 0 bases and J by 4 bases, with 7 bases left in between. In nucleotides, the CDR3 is TGCGCCAGCAGCTTGGGACAGCTCTATGGCTACACCTTC. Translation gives CASSLGQLYGYTF.

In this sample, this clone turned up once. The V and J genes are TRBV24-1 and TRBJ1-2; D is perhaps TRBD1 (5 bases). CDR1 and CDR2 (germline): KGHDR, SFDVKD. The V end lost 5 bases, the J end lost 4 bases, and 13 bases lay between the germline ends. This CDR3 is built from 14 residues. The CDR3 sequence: CATSAWGDPYGYTF. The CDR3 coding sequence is TGTGCCACCAGTGCCTGGGGGGACCCCTATGGCTACACCTTC.

CDR3 sequence reads: CASSPMTSGGHGSTDTQYF. The DNA of the CDR3 is TGCGCCAGCAGCCCAATGACTAGCGGGGGACACGGTAGCACAGATACGCAGTATTTT. The chain employs TRBV4-1 and TRBJ2-3; TRBD2 aligns across 12 bases. V trimming: 4 bases; J trimming: 0 bases; junction bases outside the gene matches: 11. The CDR3 has 19 amino acids. Germline CDR1 reads MGHRA; CDR2 reads YSYEKL.

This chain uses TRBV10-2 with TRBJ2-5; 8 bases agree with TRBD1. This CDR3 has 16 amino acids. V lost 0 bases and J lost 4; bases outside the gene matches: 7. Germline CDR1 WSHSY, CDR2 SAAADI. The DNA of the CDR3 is TGCGCCAGCAGTGAGTCGGACAGGGTGTCGTCAGAGACCCAGTACTTC. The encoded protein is CASSESDRVSSETQYF.